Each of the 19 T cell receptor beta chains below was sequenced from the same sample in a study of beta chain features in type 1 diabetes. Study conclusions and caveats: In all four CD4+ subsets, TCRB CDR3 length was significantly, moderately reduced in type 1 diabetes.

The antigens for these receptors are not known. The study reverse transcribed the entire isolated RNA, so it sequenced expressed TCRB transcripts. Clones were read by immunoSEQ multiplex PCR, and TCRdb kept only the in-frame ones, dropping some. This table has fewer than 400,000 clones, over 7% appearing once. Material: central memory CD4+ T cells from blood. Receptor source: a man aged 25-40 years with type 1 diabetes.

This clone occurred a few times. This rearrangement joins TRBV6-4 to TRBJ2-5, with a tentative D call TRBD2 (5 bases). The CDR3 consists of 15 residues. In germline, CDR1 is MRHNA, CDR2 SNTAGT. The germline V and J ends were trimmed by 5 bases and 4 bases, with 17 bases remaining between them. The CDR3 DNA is TGTGCCAGCAGTCGTTCGCCCGGGAATGGAGAGACCCAGTACTTC. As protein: CASSRSPGNGETQYF.

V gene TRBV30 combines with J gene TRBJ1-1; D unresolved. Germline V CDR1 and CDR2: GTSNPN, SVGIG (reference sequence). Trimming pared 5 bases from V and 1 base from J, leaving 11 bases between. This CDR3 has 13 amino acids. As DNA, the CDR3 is TGTGCCTGGGCGAAGACGGAGAACACTGAAGCTTTCTTT. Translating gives CAWAKTENTEAFF.

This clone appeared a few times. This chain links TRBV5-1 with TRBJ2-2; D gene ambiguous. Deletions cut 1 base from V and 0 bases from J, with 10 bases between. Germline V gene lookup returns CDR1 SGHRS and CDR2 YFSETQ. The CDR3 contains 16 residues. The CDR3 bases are TGCGCCAGCAGCTTGAGGGCAGAACCGAACACCGGGGAGCTGTTTTTT. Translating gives CASSLRAEPNTGELFF.

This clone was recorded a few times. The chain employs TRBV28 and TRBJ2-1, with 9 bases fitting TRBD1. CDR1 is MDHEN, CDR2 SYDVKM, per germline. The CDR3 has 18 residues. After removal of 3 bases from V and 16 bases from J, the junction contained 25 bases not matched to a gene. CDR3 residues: CASSFSFGVGKGGTGLFF. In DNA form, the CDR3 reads TGTGCCAGCAGTTTTTCCTTTGGAGTCGGAAAAGGTGGGACAGGGCTATTCTTC.

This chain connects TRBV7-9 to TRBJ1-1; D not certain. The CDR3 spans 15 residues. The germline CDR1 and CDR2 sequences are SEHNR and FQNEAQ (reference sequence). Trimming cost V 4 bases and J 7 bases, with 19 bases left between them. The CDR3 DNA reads TGTGCCAGCAGCTCCCGACCATCGACCGGGAGTGAAGCTTTCTTT. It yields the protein CASSSRPSTGSEAFF.

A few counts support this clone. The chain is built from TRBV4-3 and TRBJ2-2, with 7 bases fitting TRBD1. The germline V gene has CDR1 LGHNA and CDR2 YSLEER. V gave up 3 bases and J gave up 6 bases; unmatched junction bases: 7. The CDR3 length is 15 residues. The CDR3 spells CASSQGRQGAGELFF. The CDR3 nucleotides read TGCGCCAGCAGCCAGGGGCGGCAGGGGGCCGGGGAGCTGTTTTTT.

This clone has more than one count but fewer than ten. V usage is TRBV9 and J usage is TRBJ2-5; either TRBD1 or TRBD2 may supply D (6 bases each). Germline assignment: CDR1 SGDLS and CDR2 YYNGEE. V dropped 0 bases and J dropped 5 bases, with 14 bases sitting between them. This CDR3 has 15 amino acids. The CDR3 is CASSVETGARETQYF. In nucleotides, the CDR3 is TGTGCCAGCAGCGTAGAAACGGGGGCGAGGGAGACCCAGTACTTC.

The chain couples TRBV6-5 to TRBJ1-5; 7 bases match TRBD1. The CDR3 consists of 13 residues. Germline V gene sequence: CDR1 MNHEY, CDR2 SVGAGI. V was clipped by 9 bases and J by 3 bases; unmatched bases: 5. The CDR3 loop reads CASTGDINQPQHF. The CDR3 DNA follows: TGTGCCAGTACAGGGGACATCAATCAGCCCCAGCATTTT.

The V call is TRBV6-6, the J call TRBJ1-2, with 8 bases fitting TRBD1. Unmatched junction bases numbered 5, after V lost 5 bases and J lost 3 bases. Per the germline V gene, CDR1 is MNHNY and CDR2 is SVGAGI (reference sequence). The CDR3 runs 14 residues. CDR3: CASSPTGGHYGYTF. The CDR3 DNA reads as TGTGCCAGCAGTCCAACAGGGGGGCACTATGGCTACACCTTC.

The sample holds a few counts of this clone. The DNA of the CDR3 is TGTGCCAGCTCTCTTACAGGGTCCACTGAAGCTTTCTTT. This gives the protein CASSLTGSTEAFF. The chain combines TRBV18 with TRBJ1-1, with a tentative D call TRBD1 (6 bases). V was clipped by 6 bases and J by 4 bases, with 12 bases between them. The CDR3 is 13 residues long. Germline V gives CDR1 KGHSH, CDR2 LQKENI.

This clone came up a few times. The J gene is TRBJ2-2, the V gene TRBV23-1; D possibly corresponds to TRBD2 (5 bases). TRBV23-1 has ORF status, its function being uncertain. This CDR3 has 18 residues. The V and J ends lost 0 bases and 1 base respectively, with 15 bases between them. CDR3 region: CASSQSEGSFLNTGELFF. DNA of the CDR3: TGCGCCAGCAGTCAATCGGAAGGGAGTTTTTTGAACACCGGGGAGCTGTTTTTT.

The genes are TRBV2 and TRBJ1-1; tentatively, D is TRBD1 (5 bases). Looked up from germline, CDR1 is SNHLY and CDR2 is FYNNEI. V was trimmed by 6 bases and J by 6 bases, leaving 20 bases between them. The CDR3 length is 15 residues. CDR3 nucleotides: TGTGCCAGCAGCGCAGTAACCGGCAGGGCCGCTGAAGCTTTCTTT. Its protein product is CASSAVTGRAAEAFF.

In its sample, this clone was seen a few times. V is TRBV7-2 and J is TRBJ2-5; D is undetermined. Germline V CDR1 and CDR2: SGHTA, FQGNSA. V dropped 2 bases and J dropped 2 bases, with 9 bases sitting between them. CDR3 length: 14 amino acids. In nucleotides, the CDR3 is TGTGCCAGCAGCTTAAAGGGAAGGCAAGAGACCCAGTACTTC. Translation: CASSLKGRQETQYF.

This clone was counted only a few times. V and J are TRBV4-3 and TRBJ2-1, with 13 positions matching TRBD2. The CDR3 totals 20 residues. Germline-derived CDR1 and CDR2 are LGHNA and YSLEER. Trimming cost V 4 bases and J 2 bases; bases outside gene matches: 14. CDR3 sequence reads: CASSLTSGGGLISTYNEQFF. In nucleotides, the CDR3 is TGCGCCAGCAGCCTCACTAGCGGGGGGGGATTAATAAGCACCTACAATGAGCAGTTCTTC.

In nucleotides, the CDR3 is TGTGCCAGTAGCGACAGGTACGAGCAGTACTTC. Translating gives CASSDRYEQYF. The rearrangement uses TRBV19 and TRBJ2-7, with D possibly matching TRBD1 (6 bases). The CDR3 is 11 amino acids. Trimming left V 6 bases short and J 4 bases short, with 7 bases between. The germline V gene encodes CDR1 LNHDA and CDR2 SQIVND (reference sequence).

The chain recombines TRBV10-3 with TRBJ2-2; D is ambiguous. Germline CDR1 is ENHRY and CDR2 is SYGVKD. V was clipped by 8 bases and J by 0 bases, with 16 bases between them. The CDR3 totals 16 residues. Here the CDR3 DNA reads TGTGCCATCCAAGAACAGCACCTTACGAACACCGGGGAGCTGTTTTTT. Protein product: CAIQEQHLTNTGELFF.

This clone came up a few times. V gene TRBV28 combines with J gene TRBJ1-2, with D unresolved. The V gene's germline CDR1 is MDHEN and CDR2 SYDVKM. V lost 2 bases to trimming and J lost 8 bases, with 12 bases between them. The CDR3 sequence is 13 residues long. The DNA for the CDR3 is TGTGCCAGCAGTTTAGACTGGATAGCGGGCTACACCTTC. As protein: CASSLDWIAGYTF.

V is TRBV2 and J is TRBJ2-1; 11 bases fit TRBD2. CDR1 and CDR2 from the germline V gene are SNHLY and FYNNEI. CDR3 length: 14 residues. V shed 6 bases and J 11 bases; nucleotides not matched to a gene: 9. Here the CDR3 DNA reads TGTGCCAGCAGGTCGGGGACTAGCGGAGGGCAGCAGTTCTTC. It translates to CASRSGTSGGQQFF.

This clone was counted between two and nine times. In nucleotides, the CDR3 is TGTGCCAGCAGCTCCACAGGGGTTGGAAGTCAGCCCCAGCATTTT. Translated: CASSSTGVGSQPQHF. The chain combines TRBV7-2 with TRBJ1-5; 7 positions match TRBD1. Looked up from germline, CDR1 is SGHTA and CDR2 is FQGNSA. This CDR3 is 15 amino acids long. J lost 6 bases, V lost 4 bases, and 9 bases had no gene match.